This T cell receptor (beta chain) was captured by sequencing in a study of T cell responses to AZD1222 COVID-19 vaccine. Study-level results: All repertoire sampling was performed exclusively after the peak T cell response. White British ancestry dominated among donors, who included more females, and clonal diversity was possibly underestimated. When two AZD1222 doses had been given, Spike-specific TCR breadth and depth rose.

This CDR3 has 13 residues. The V and J ends lost 6 bases and 6 bases respectively, with 12 bases between them. The germline V gene has CDR1 SGHKS and CDR2 YYEKEE (reference sequence). A remark on this clone: Its matching antigen is unknown.

Clones were sequenced by immunoSEQ multiplex PCR, and TCRdb holds only the in-frame ones, with some missing. The sample has 100,000 or so clones, less than 90% seen once. This clonotype was sampled from an adult in good health. V usage is TRBV5-5 and J usage is TRBJ1-4; tentative D call: TRBD1 (5 bases). The starting material was peripheral blood, obtained on day 0 of AZD1222 vaccination. CDR3 sequence: CASKRQLDEKLFF. The CDR3 DNA is TGTGCCAGCAAGCGACAGTTAGATGAAAAACTGTTTTTT.